This is a list of T cell receptor beta chains from one sample in a study of human T cells and chemical hapten exposure. TCRdb passed the RACE reads through MiXCR, listing each CDR3 protein once. This sample has about 85,000 distinct CDR3 sequences, with about 8.5% found just once. This sample comprised whole blood, obtained in connection with sensitization to the hapten diphenylcyclopropenone (DPC). The receptors were sampled from a man between 35 and 55 years old with alopecia areata. Some clones in this sample may be carry-over from other donors' samples. The CDR3 runs from the conserved cysteine through the conserved F or W. A D gene is named only where the DNA matches it firmly. Not every row has a clone size; where given, it reads once, few, many or a size class.

>TRBJ2-3|TRBV24-1|few|.
TGTGCCACCAGCCAAGGGGGATTCACAGATACGCAGTATTTT
CATSQGGFTDTQYF
>TRBJ2-7|TRBV7-6|.|.
TGTGCCAGCAGCCCAGTCGGCGGCCCCCATATGGAGCAGTACTTC
CASSPVGGPHMEQYF
>TRBJ1-2|TRBV12-3/TRBV12-4|.|.
TGTGCCAGCAGTTTTCACAGGGACTATGGCTACACCTTC
CASSFHRDYGYTF
>TRBJ1-1|TRBV20-1|many|TRBD1
TGCAGTGCTATTACAGGGGATCCTAAGGCTGAAGCTTTCTTT
CSAITGDPKAEAFF
>TRBJ2-5|TRBV11-2|.|.
TGTGCCAGCAGCTTACAGGGTCTAACTGAAGAGACCCAGTACTTC
CASSLQGLTEETQYF
>TRBJ2-1|TRBV6-1|.|.
TGTGCCAGCAGTGAAGCGCTGGATGAGCAGTTCTTC
CASSEALDEQFF
>TRBJ2-7|TRBV5-1|few|.
TGCGCCAGCAGCATAAATTCCGGGACAAGAAACGAGCAGTACTTC
CASSINSGTRNEQYF
>TRBJ2-3|TRBV6-5|.|TRBD2
TGTGCCAGCAGCTCCCGACTAGCGGGAGCTAGCACAGATACGCAGTATTTT
CASSSRLAGASTDTQYF
>TRBJ1-3|TRBV12-3/TRBV12-4|.|.
TGTGCCAGCAGTCCTTCATCTGGAAACCCCATATATTTT
CASSPSSGNPIYF
>TRBJ1-2|TRBV6-5|few|TRBD1
TGTGCCAGCAGCCGGGACAGGGTGGAAACGGGCTACACCTTC
CASSRDRVETGYTF
>TRBJ2-7|TRBV28|.|.
TGTGCCAGCAGTTCGACACCTACCTACGAGCAGTACTTC
CASSSTPTYEQYF
>TRBJ1-1|TRBV5-1|many|.
TGCGCCAGCAGCTTTGGGCAGAGTGGGGTTGGCGTTGAAGCTTTCTTT
CASSFGQSGVGVEAFF
>TRBJ2-7|TRBV12-3/TRBV12-4|few|TRBD1
TGTGCCAGCAGTAGGGAGATAACAGGGGGCAGGTACGAGCAGTACTTC
CASSREITGGRYEQYF
>TRBJ1-5|TRBV24-1|many|.
TGTGCCACCAGTGATCAGCGACAAAATCAGCCCCAGCATTTT
CATSDQRQNQPQHF